Each of the 13 T cell receptor beta chains below was sequenced from the same sample in a study of blood T cell repertoires in COVID-19. The data were produced by immunoSEQ multiplex PCR, yet TCRdb's version contains in-frame clones alone and is incomplete. The top ten hold almost 2% of the sample, which has about 440,000 clones, about 90% seen once. The sample was PBMCs or T cells enriched from blood (not recorded which). The receptors were sampled from a woman aged 18-30 years with acute COVID-19.

J is TRBJ2-2 and V is TRBV9, with D possibly being TRBD1 (5 bases). The CDR3 spans 14 residues. V lost 5 bases, J lost 3 bases, and 11 bases lay in between. Germline lookup yields CDR1 SGDLS and CDR2 YYNGEE. CDR3 protein: CASRQVEYTGELFF. The CDR3, as DNA: TGTGCCAGCAGACAGGTCGAATACACCGGGGAGCTGTTTTTT.

This chain joins TRBV28 and TRBJ1-5; D is possibly TRBD1 (5 bases). Germline assignment: CDR1 MDHEN and CDR2 SYDVKM. Trimming cost V 5 bases and J 9 bases, with 8 bases left between them. The length of the CDR3 is 11 residues. The CDR3 protein is CASSAQGPQHF. In DNA form, the CDR3 reads TGTGCCAGCAGTGCCCAGGGGCCCCAGCATTTT.

This clone was detected only a few times. CDR3 region: CASGLSGIGTGELFF. The CDR3 DNA follows: TGTGCTAGTGGTTTGTCGGGGATCGGGACCGGGGAGCTGTTTTTT. The chain has TRBV12-5 and TRBJ2-2; possibly TRBD2 for D (5 bases). Looked up from germline, CDR1 is LGHNT and CDR2 is FRNRAP. Trimming took 2 bases from V and 5 from J, leaving 12 bases between them. The CDR3 runs 15 residues. Full variable domain (missing parts from reference TRBV12-5 and TRBJ2-2): DARVTQTPRHKVTEMGQEVTMRCQPILGHNTVFWYRQTMMQGLELLAYFRNRAPLDDSGMPKDRFSAEMPDATLATLKIQPSEPRDSAVYFCASGLSGIGTGELFFGEGSRLTVL.

The chain has TRBV18 and TRBJ2-7, with 7 bases fitting TRBD1. After removal of 4 bases from V and 5 bases from J, the junction contained 11 bases not matched to a gene. The CDR3 totals 15 residues. The germline V gene has CDR1 KGHSH and CDR2 LQKENI. CDR3 region: CASSQSSGTVHEQYF. The CDR3 coding sequence is TGTGCCAGCTCACAATCGTCCGGGACAGTCCACGAGCAGTACTTC. Full variable domain (missing parts from reference TRBV18 and TRBJ2-7): NAGVMQNPRHLVRRRGQEARLRCSPMKGHSHVYWYRQLPEEGLKFMVYLQKENIIDESGMPKERFSAEFPKEGPSILRIQQVVRGDSAAYFCASSQSSGTVHEQYFGPGTRLTVT.

The V and J genes are TRBV4-1 and TRBJ1-1, with 7 nucleotides matching TRBD1. The V gene end was trimmed by 8 bases and the J gene end by 6 bases; junction bases not matched to a gene: 9. This CDR3 has 13 residues. The germline CDR1 and CDR2 sequences are MGHRA and YSYEKL. CDR3: CASAETGYPEAFF. CDR3 in DNA: TGCGCCAGCGCAGAGACAGGGTATCCTGAAGCTTTCTTT.

The V and J genes are TRBV6-5 and TRBJ2-7, with D unresolved. The germline gives CDR1 MNHEY, CDR2 SVGAGI. The germline V and J ends were trimmed by 7 bases and 4 bases, with 14 bases remaining between them. This CDR3 contains 13 residues. The CDR3 loop reads CASIGVGLYEQYF. The CDR3, as DNA: TGTGCCAGCATTGGTGTCGGGTTGTACGAGCAGTACTTC.

This chain links TRBV5-1 with TRBJ2-7; TRBD2 is a possible D gene (7 bases). Per the germline V gene, CDR1 is SGHRS and CDR2 is YFSETQ. The V end was cut by 1 base, the J end by 7 bases, with 18 bases between. CDR3 length equals 15 residues. CDR3 region: CASSLQTLRGGEQYF. CDR3 DNA sequence: TGCGCCAGCAGCTTGCAGACCCTAAGGGGGGGGGAGCAGTACTTC.

This clone was seen a few times. The J gene is TRBJ1-3, the V gene TRBV25-1; 11 bases align to TRBD1. This CDR3 spans 16 amino acids. Trimming took 4 bases from V and 0 from J; bases not matched to a gene: 2. Germline loops: CDR1 MGHDK, CDR2 SYGVNS. CDR3 sequence reads: CASSGTGGPSGNTIYF. Written as DNA, the CDR3 is TGTGCCAGCAGTGGGACAGGGGGCCCCTCTGGAAACACCATATATTTT.

The chain carries TRBV7-2 and TRBJ1-3; 7 bases align to TRBD1. CDR3 length: 16 residues. The J segment lost 0 bases and the V segment lost 3 bases, leaving 5 bases of the junction unmatched. CDR1 is SGHTA, CDR2 FQGNSA, per germline. The CDR3 DNA is TGTGCCAGCAGCTTGGGACAGTCAAACTCTGGAAACACCATATATTTT. It translates to CASSLGQSNSGNTIYF.

This clone was picked up one time. The chain has TRBV5-3 and TRBJ2-2; D gene uncertain. TRBV5-3 is recorded as an ORF, its role being uncertain. The CDR3 has 15 residues. The V end lost 1 base, the J end lost 1 base, and 8 bases lay between the germline ends. CDR3 sequence: CARSLRRWNTGELFF. As DNA, the CDR3 is TGTGCCAGAAGCTTGAGGAGATGGAACACCGGGGAGCTGTTTTTT.

This clone occurred once. The chain carries TRBV29-1 and TRBJ1-1, with D possibly being TRBD1 (6 bases). Trimming shortened V by 7 bases and J by 2 bases, and 17 bases separated the two germline ends. Germline values: CDR1 SQVTM, CDR2 ANQGSEA. The CDR3 runs 14 residues. The CDR3: CSAKGQGHNTEAFF. CDR3 coding DNA: TGCAGCGCAAAAGGCCAGGGGCACAACACTGAAGCTTTCTTT.

The chain recombines TRBV5-4 with TRBJ2-2, with D possibly being TRBD1 (6 bases). The CDR3 runs 16 residues. Between the trimmed V and J ends, which lost 3 bases and 6 bases, there was a span of 18 bases. The germline V gene encodes CDR1 SGHNT and CDR2 YYREEE (reference sequence). The CDR3 reads CASSSGGRGSAGELFF. In DNA, the CDR3 is TGTGCCAGCAGCTCAGGCGGCAGGGGATCGGCCGGGGAGCTGTTTTTT.

This clone was observed once. The V call is TRBV4-2, the J call TRBJ2-7; 8 bases fit TRBD2. The CDR3 extends over 17 amino acids. Germline values: CDR1 LGHNA, CDR2 YNFKEQ. V shed 1 base and J 7 bases; nucleotides not matched to a gene: 15. CDR3 sequence: CASSQGGARGDLPEQYF. For the CDR3, the DNA is TGTGCCAGCAGCCAAGGAGGCGCGCGGGGGGACCTCCCGGAGCAGTACTTC.